This T cell receptor (beta chain) derives from a study of low-dose radiotherapy and immunotherapy resistance in tumors (dated by TCRdb to the early 2020s). For the study in its entirety: In Cohort 1, each fraction delivered 0.5 Gy every 2 weeks, and the prescribed total PTV dose was 6.5 Gy. Patients took aspirin 300 mg orally once daily for four cycles, starting on cycle 1 day 1. No randomization into treatment groups was done for the people taking part in the trial. Eight patients were included in the translational analysis, namely three from the first dose cohort plus the first five from the second dose cohort. Nivolumab and ipilimumab were both given intravenously, with nivolumab at a 240 mg flat dose every two weeks and ipilimumab at 1 mg/kg every six weeks. For Cohort 2, the dose was 1 Gy per fraction given every two weeks, adding up to 13 Gy in total across 26 weeks. Intravenous cyclophosphamide at 200 mg/m2 was administered every two weeks, one day ahead of each radiation and immunotherapy administration.

The time point label, as the study defines it: after trial treatment. The sample's treatment or condition label, decoded: LDRT plus nivolumab, ipilimumab, low-dose cyclophosphamide and aspirin (RACIN trial). Donors were enrolled in RACIN, a single-arm phase I dose-escalation trial combining nivolumab, ipilimumab, aspirin, low-dose cyclophosphamide and low-dose radiotherapy. Patients with advanced, TIL-negative solid tumors were considered eligible. This clonotype has at least ten counts. This clone's antigen is unknown. No per-base quality is available; no much larger clone lies one base away. The CDR1 and CDR2 encoded by the germline V gene are KGHSH and LQKENI. The CDR3 runs 13 amino acids, cysteine and phenylalanine included. The retained sequence is limited to the CDR3, 39 bases, with the frame set at the first base. The germline V end is reduced by 3 bases and the J end by 2 bases; junction bases left unmatched: 0.

The sequencer listed for this sample is Illumina HiSeq 2500. First-strand cDNA was synthesized with Superscript III and a set of TRAV- and TRBV-specific primers, covering both TCRalpha and TCRbeta chains. TCRs were amplified with Phusion for 20 to 25 PCR cycles, with a constant-region primer paired with the adapter attached to the V primers. Isolated mRNA was amplified with the MessageAmp II aRNA Amplification Kit, using a roughly 15-hour in vitro transcription at 37°C. The Dynabeads mRNA DIRECT Purification Kit was used to isolate mRNA for TCR sequencing. A second roughly 27-cycle Phusion PCR added indexed Illumina adapters, and products were purified with AMPure XP beads. The authors processed their data as follows. Using custom Perl scripts, TCR sequences encoding the same protein were pooled, out-of-frame sequences were removed, and the abundance of each clonotype was computed. TCR sequences supported by only a single read were excluded from analysis. Among the metrics used to describe the repertoires were Shannon entropy, Gini index, clonality, richness, and the frequency of TCRs shared between repertoires. TCRdb reprocessing: public reads trimmed at Q25 with fastp, clones called with MiXCR, in-frame beta chains kept. Rows with one shared CDR3 protein collapse into an entry with the most common genes and DNA. These V and J calls are TCRdb output, not the study's own analysis. For this sample there are tens of thousands of distinct CDR3 sequences; 15% to 20% appear just once. The ten largest clones add up to roughly 1.5% of the sample.

The rearrangement combines TRBV18 with TRBJ1-2, with TRBD1 matching 7 junction bases. Sequenced here: PBMCs, sampled after low-dose radiotherapy plus immunotherapy. The sequence was obtained from a male donor with prostate cancer. The CDR3 protein sequence reads: CASSPGQNYGYTF. The nucleotides are TGTGCCAGCTCACCGGGACAGAACTATGGCTACACCTTC.